These 21 T cell receptor beta chains were sequenced from one sample in a study of T cells expressing NK-cell markers. Following a re-call of the 5' RACE reads, TCRdb has one entry per CDR3 protein and lacks DNA. Here the sample table reports 120,000 to 150,000 distinct CDR3 sequences. The sequencing sample was made of blood T cells: a sorted CD56 or NKG2C T cell subset, CD4+ or CD8+ T cells, or bulk PBMC T cells (not recorded which). These receptors all stem from a man between 18 and 29 years old in good health.

This chain uses TRBV6-8 with TRBJ1-3. This CDR3 has 18 residues. Germline assignment: CDR1 MNHGY and CDR2 SAAAGT. The CDR3 loop is CASVYGPNSSNPGNTIYF.

The chain carries TRBV9 and TRBJ2-5; TCRdb proposes TRBD1, but this gene call is untestable without DNA. The CDR3 runs to 15 residues. Germline CDR1 is SGDLS and CDR2 is YYNGEE. The CDR3 protein is CASSATGGYQETQYF.

This sequence joins TRBV7-9 and TRBJ1-1. The CDR3 runs 12 residues. Germline assignment: CDR1 SEHNR and CDR2 FQNEAQ (reference sequence). CDR3 residues: CASSSGEPEAFF.

The chain recombines TRBV30 with TRBJ2-7; lacking DNA, the TRBD2 call made by TCRdb goes unchecked. This CDR3 contains 14 residues. Germline loops: CDR1 GTSNPN, CDR2 SVGIG (reference sequence). The CDR3 is CAWSLASGTWEQYF.

V gene TRBV15 combines with J gene TRBJ2-7; TCRdb picks TRBD1, but there is no DNA to check that call. Germline CDR1 reads LNHNV; CDR2 reads YYDKDF (reference sequence). The CDR3 covers 14 residues. CDR3 in amino acids: CATSRVPQGVEQYF.

V usage is TRBV12-3 or TRBV12-4 and J usage is TRBJ2-1; without DNA, the TCRdb call of TRBD1 cannot be checked. The CDR3 is 13 residues long. CDR3 sequence reads: CASAGVGYNEQFF.

The chain has TRBV20-1 and TRBJ1-4; TCRdb indicates TRBD1, and absent DNA this call remains unverified. The CDR3 sequence is 14 residues long. Germline V lookup: CDR1 DFQATT, CDR2 SNEGSKA (reference sequence). Here the CDR3 reads CSAKNGGSGEKLFF.

The chain employs TRBV7-9 and TRBJ2-2. CDR1 is SEHNR and CDR2 is FQNEAQ in the germline V gene (reference sequence). This CDR3 contains 16 residues. CDR3 sequence: CASSSQWPQNTGELFF.

The chain carries TRBV11-3 and TRBJ2-1; the D call from TCRdb, TRBD1, cannot be confirmed without DNA. Germline lookup yields CDR1 SGHNT and CDR2 YENEEA. CDR3 length: 16 amino acids. This CDR3 reads CASSPKSGTTNNEQFF.

This chain joins TRBV6-5 and TRBJ2-7; absent DNA, TCRdb's TRBD2 call cannot be checked. CDR3 length: 16 residues. CDR1 and CDR2 (germline): MNHEY, SVGAGI. The chain's CDR3 is CASSSTGTSGSYEQYF.

The chain carries TRBV28 and TRBJ2-5. The CDR3 length is 14 residues. Germline lookup yields CDR1 MDHEN and CDR2 SYDVKM. The chain's CDR3 is CASKETMLEETQYF. Based on the CDR3 plus reference TRBV28 and TRBJ2-5, the full variable domain is DVKVTQSSRYLVKRTGEKVFLECVQDMDHENMFWYRQDPGLGLRLIYFSYDVKMKEKGDIPEGYSVSREKKERFSLILESASTNQTSMYLCASKETMLEETQYFGPGTRLLVL.

The rearrangement links TRBV6-2 or TRBV6-3 to TRBJ2-5. This CDR3 has 14 residues. Germline V gives CDR1 MNHEY, CDR2 SVGEGT. The CDR3 loop is CASSYSNSRETQYF.

This sequence joins TRBV11-2 and TRBJ1-1; lacking DNA, the TRBD1 call made by TCRdb goes unchecked. Germline V gene data show CDR1 as SGHAT and CDR2 as FQNNGV. This CDR3 spans 15 amino acids. CDR3 amino acids: CASSVPRGLNTEAFF.

The CDR3 sequence: CASSPPGPGDKYTSTDTQYF. The chain combines TRBV23-1 with TRBJ2-3; with no DNA, the TCRdb D assignment of TRBD1 cannot be verified. TRBV23-1 is an open reading frame, and its role is uncertain. The CDR3 has 20 amino acids.

The J gene is TRBJ2-7, the V gene TRBV15; the TCRdb call, TRBD1, lacks DNA for checking. The CDR3 extends over 16 amino acids. Per the germline V gene, CDR1 is LNHNV and CDR2 is YYDKDF (reference sequence). The CDR3 spells CATSRVRTAGALEQYF.

CDR3 amino acids: CASSLVDNEQFF. The chain is built from TRBV5-5 and TRBJ2-1. CDR1 and CDR2 (germline): SGHKS, YYEKEE (reference sequence). The CDR3 sequence is 12 residues long.

The CDR3 reads CASSPLGGDTEAFF. This sequence joins TRBV4-1 and TRBJ1-1; TCRdb selects TRBD1, and the lack of DNA leaves this call unchecked. Looked up from germline, CDR1 is MGHRA and CDR2 is YSYEKL. This CDR3 is built from 14 residues.

V gene TRBV4-1 combines with J gene TRBJ2-2. The CDR3 is 13 residues long. Germline assignment: CDR1 MGHRA and CDR2 YSYEKL. CDR3 loop: CASSPMNTGELFF.

The chain employs TRBV11-2 and TRBJ2-2. The CDR3 sequence is 12 residues long. Germline assignment: CDR1 SGHAT and CDR2 FQNNGV. The CDR3 spells CASSTGRGELFF.

This chain uses TRBV23-1 with TRBJ2-1; TCRdb proposes TRBD1, but this gene call is untestable without DNA. TRBV23-1 is an open reading frame, and its role is uncertain. CDR3 length: 17 amino acids. This CDR3 reads CASSPKDSLQKGNEQFF.

The V and J genes are TRBV29-1 and TRBJ2-1; absent DNA, TCRdb's TRBD1 call cannot be checked. CDR3 size: 14 residues. Per germline, CDR1 SQVTM and CDR2 ANQGSEA. The CDR3 sequence: CSVGGSGTYNEQFF.